Sequencing of this T cell receptor beta chain was carried out in a study of cytomegalovirus exposure and HLA in healthy donors. PCR amplification relied on 60 Vbeta primers (plus 13 Jbeta primers). Original methodology: Later reanalysis found 80 million or so unique TCR beta chains, about 11 million of them shared. Repertoires were generated with immunoSEQ multiplex PCR, while TCRdb's copy carries only in-frame clones and drops some. V, J and clone size reflect that table, while D and trimming were determined from the DNA. The sample contains roughly 100,000 clones, about a tenth of which appear only once. The CDR3 runs to 14 residues. Trimming at V came to 4 bases and at J to 2 bases, leaving 4 bases not matched to a gene. Germline assignment: CDR1 GTSNPN and CDR2 SVGIG (reference sequence).

The clonotype comes from a man aged 40-50 years in good health and CMV-seropositive. The V and J genes are TRBV30 and TRBJ2-1, with TRBD2 matching 8 bases. The sample consisted of PBMCs. CDR3 nucleotide sequence: TGTGCCTGGATCCCGGGAGGGCCCTACAATGAGCAGTTCTTC. It is translated as CAWIPGGPYNEQFF.